Sequencing of this T cell receptor (beta chain) was carried out in a study of blood T cell repertoires in COVID-19. About the study: The study drew acute and convalescent COVID-19 samples from the United States, Italy and Spain.

This table comes from immunoSEQ multiplex PCR, and its TCRdb copy is limited to in-frame clones, with some not included. The sample has over 600,000 clones, approximately 90% seen once. With 6 bases clipped from V and 6 bases from J, the junction kept 14 bases outside the gene matches. Germline-derived CDR1 and CDR2 are SNHLY and FYNNEI. The CDR3 totals 17 residues. The chain uses TRBV2 and TRBJ2-2; 9 bases are a match to TRBD1. The receptor's source is a woman between 18 and 30 years old with acute or convalescent COVID-19. The material sequenced was peripheral blood. CDR3 sequence: CASRDPGTGRLSGELFF. The CDR3 region has the DNA TGTGCCAGCAGAGACCCTGGGACAGGGCGGTTGTCCGGGGAGCTGTTTTTT.